This T cell receptor beta chain was sequenced in a study of cytomegalovirus exposure and HLA in healthy donors. Study-level findings and limits: Later work showed greater clonal expansion in HLA-associated TCR beta chains than in equally common others.

The V end was cut by 7 bases, the J end by 6 bases, with 13 bases between. CDR1 is LNHDA and CDR2 is SQIVND in the germline V gene (reference sequence). The CDR3 length is 13 residues. The PCR used 60 Vbeta and 13 Jbeta primers. In the original workflow: An analysis performed later counted roughly 79 million unique TCR beta chains (roughly 11 million of them shared). This table comes from immunoSEQ multiplex PCR, and its TCRdb copy is limited to in-frame clones, with some not included. The V and J calls and the clone size are those of that table, but D and trimming were determined from the DNA. Found here are 120,000 to 150,000 clones, about 80% of them singletons; the top ten hold about 3.9%. Points on this clone: The antigen is undetermined.

The receptor was derived from a man younger than 35 in good health and CMV-seronegative. The rearrangement joins TRBV19 to TRBJ2-1, with D possibly matching TRBD2 (5 bases). The material sequenced was PBMCs. CDR3 amino acids: CASTRGQSNEQFF. In DNA, the CDR3 is TGTGCCAGTACCCGCGGGCAGTCCAATGAGCAGTTCTTC.